This T cell receptor beta chain was captured in a study of blood T cell repertoires in COVID-19. Study-level information: The samples span acute and convalescent COVID-19 from the United States, Italy and Spain. Sources were T cells, B-cell-depleted T cells, or PBMCs; the material itself was cDNA or gDNA.

Living in 25 or so US areas, the participants were between roughly 18 and 90 years of age. In the original workflow: Cell counts per sample came from amplifying reference gene primers. Sequencing was performed with immunoSEQ multiplex PCR; in TCRdb, only in-frame clones are kept and a portion is missing. V and J calls and clone size follow that table, whereas D and trimming were derived from the DNA. The data contain over 250,000 clones, roughly nine tenths of them seen just once; the ten biggest clones take up around 2.7%. V dropped 3 bases and J dropped 7; count of bases not matched to a gene: 2. The length of the CDR3 is 15 residues. CDR1 and CDR2 (germline): SGDLS, YYNGEE.

This receptor was obtained from a man aged 60 to 69 who had recovered from COVID-19. The rearrangement links TRBV9 to TRBJ2-1; 15 bases map to TRBD2. Specimen: PBMCs or T cells enriched from blood (not recorded which). In DNA, the CDR3 is TGTGCCAGCAGCGGGACTAGCGGGAGGGGTAATGAGCAGTTCTTC. It translates to CASSGTSGRGNEQFF.